Sequencing of this TCR beta chain was carried out in a study of cytomegalovirus exposure and HLA in healthy donors. Whole-study context: Some 91 million unique TCRs from HLA-typed donors were held in an early release of data. Whole-study results and caveats: High sensitivity and specificity were reportedly achieved when the classifier diagnosed cytomegalovirus status.

Details on this clone: Its target is unknown.

The primer mix had 60 Vbeta and 13 Jbeta primers. Profiled with immunoSEQ multiplex PCR; TCRdb holds only in-frame clones, not every one. The sample has 150,000 to 200,000 clones, 70% to 90% seen once. CDR3 length: 14 amino acids. CDR1 is MNHEY and CDR2 is SMNVEV in the germline V gene (reference sequence). V lost 2 bases and J lost 5; bases outside the gene matches: 3. The specimen sequenced was PBMCs. The V and J genes are TRBV27 and TRBJ2-5; 9 bases are a match to TRBD1. The sequence came from a woman under 30 in good health and CMV-seropositive. The CDR3: CASSLNRGQETQYF. Here the CDR3 DNA reads TGTGCCAGCAGTTTAAACAGGGGGCAGGAGACCCAGTACTTC.